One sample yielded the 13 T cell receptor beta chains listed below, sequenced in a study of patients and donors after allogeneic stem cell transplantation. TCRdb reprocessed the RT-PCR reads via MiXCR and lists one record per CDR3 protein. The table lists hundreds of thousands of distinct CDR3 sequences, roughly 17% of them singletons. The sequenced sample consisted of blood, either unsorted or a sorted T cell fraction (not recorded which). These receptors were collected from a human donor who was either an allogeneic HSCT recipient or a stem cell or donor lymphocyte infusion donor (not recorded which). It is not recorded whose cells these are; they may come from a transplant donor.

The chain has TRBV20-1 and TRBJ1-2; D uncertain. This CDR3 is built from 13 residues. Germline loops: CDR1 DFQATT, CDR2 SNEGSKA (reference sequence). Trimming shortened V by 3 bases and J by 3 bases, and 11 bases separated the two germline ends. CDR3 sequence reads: CSARGGMDYGYTF. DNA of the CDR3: TGCAGTGCTAGGGGAGGGATGGACTATGGCTACACCTTC.

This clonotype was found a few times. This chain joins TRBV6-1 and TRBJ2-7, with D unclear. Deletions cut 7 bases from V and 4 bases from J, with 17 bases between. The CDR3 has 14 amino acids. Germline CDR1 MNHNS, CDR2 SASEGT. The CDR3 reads CASTKGSSGYEQYF. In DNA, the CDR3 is TGTGCCAGCACCAAAGGCTCTTCCGGGTACGAGCAGTACTTC.

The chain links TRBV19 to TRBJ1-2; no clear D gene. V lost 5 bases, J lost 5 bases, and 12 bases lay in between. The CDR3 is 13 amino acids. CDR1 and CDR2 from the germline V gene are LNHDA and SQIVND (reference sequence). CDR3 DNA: TGTGCCAGTAGTCCTCTTCGGGATTATGGCTACACCTTC. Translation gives CASSPLRDYGYTF.

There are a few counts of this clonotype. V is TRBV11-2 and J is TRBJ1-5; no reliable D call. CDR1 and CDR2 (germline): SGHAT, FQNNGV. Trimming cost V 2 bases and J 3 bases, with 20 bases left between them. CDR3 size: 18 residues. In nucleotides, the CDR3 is TGTGCCAGCAGCTTACGTGGGAGTTCTAAGGGAGACAATCAGCCCCAGCATTTT. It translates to CASSLRGSSKGDNQPQHF.

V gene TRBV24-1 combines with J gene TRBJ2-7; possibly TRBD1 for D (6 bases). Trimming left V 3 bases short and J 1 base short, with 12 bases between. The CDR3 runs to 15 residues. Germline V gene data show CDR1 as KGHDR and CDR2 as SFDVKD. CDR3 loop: CATSDPQDSSYEQYF. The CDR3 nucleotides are TGTGCCACCAGTGATCCGCAGGACAGTTCCTACGAGCAGTACTTC.

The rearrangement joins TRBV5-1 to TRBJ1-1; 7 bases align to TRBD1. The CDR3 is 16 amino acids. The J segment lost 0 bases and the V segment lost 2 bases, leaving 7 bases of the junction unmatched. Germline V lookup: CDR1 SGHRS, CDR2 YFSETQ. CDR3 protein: CASSLISGTVNTEAFF. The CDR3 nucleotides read TGCGCCAGCAGCTTAATATCCGGGACAGTGAACACTGAAGCTTTCTTT.

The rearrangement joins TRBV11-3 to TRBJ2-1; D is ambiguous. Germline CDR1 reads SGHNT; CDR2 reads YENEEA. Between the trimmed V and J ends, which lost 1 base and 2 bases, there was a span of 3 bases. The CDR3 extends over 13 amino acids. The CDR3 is CASSLVPYNEQFF. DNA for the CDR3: TGTGCCAGCAGCTTAGTACCCTACAATGAGCAGTTCTTC.

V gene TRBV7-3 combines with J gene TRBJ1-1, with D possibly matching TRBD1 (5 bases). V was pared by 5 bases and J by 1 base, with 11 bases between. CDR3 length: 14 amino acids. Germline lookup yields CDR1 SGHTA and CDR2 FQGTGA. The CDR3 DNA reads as TGTGCCAGCAGCACCATGGGGGGGAACACTGAAGCTTTCTTT. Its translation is CASSTMGGNTEAFF.

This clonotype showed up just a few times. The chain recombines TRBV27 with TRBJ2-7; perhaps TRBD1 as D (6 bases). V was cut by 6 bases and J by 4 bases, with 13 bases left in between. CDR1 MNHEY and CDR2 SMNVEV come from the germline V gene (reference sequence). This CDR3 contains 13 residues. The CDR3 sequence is CASSWDGQYEQYF. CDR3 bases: TGTGCCAGCAGCTGGGACGGACAGTACGAGCAGTACTTC.

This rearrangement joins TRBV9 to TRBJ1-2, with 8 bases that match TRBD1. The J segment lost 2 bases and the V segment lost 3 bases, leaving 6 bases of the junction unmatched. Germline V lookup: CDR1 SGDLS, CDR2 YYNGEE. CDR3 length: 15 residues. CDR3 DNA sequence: TGTGCCAGCAGCGGGGTCCAGGGGGCCAACTATGGCTACACCTTC. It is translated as CASSGVQGANYGYTF.

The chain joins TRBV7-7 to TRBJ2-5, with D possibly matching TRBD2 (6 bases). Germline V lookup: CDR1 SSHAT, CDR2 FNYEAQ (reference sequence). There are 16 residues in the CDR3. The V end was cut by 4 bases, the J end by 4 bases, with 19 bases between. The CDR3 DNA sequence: TGTGCCAGCAGCTGGACGGGAGATCCGAGAATAGAGACCCAGTACTTC. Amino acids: CASSWTGDPRIETQYF.

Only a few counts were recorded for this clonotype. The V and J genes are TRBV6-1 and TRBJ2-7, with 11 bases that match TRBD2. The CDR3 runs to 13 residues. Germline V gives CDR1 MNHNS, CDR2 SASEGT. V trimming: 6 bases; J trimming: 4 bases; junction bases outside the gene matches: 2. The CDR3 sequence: CASSIAGGYEQYF. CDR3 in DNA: TGTGCCAGCAGCATAGCGGGAGGGTACGAGCAGTACTTC.

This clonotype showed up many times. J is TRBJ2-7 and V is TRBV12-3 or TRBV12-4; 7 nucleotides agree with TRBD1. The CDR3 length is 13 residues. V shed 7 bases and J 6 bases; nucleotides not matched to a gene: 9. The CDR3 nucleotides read TGTGCCAGCATTCGACAGGGTGTAGGCGAGCAGTACTTC. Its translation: CASIRQGVGEQYF.